By proportion, the clone carrying this TCR beta chain is medium-sized. Its cognate antigen is unknown. V lost 0 bases, J lost 0 bases, and 11 bases lay in between. CDR3 length: 16 amino acids. Using its own MiXCR run on the 5' RACE reads, TCRdb lists one record per CDR3 protein. The data show 8,000 to 10,000 distinct CDR3 sequences, 6% to 7% seen once. This entry belongs to a study of spatial heterogeneity in lung cancer. Overall study findings and caveats: Expanded intratumoral alpha and beta TCR counts tracked tumor mutation counts.

The time point was: sample taken at primary tumor resection. This material consisted of lung tumor tissue, taken at surgery. This chain links TRBV12-3 or TRBV12-4 with TRBJ1-1; D not certain. This receptor was identified in a male donor with early-stage non-small cell lung cancer. The CDR3 loop reads CASSLAPLGLNTEAFF. Written as DNA, the CDR3 is TGTGCCAGCAGTTTAGCGCCATTGGGGTTGAACACTGAAGCTTTCTTT.